The 28 T cell receptor beta chains reported below all come from one sample, sequenced in a study of cytomegalovirus exposure and HLA in healthy donors. Produced via immunoSEQ multiplex PCR; TCRdb's table is partial and in-frame only. The table has around 130,000 clones, nearly 90% seen once. Sequences were obtained from PBMCs. Receptors originate from a man aged 30-40 years in good health and CMV-seronegative.

V and J are TRBV28 and TRBJ2-7; 9 bases match TRBD1. Germline V lookup: CDR1 MDHEN, CDR2 SYDVKM. V gave up 2 bases and J gave up 3 bases; unmatched junction bases: 11. The CDR3 has 17 residues. Here the CDR3 DNA reads TGTGCCAGCAGTTTAGACCGGGACAGGGAACAGGGCTACGAGCAGTACTTC. Translated, it gives CASSLDRDREQGYEQYF.

The CDR3 coding sequence is TGTGCCAGCAGCTTAGTCGGTCGAGTCTACAATGAGCAGTTCTTC. The encoded protein is CASSLVGRVYNEQFF. The chain links TRBV7-9 to TRBJ2-1, with D hard to call. This CDR3 comprises 15 residues. Germline lookup yields CDR1 SEHNR and CDR2 FQNEAQ (reference sequence). V shed 1 base and J shed 3 bases, with 10 bases lying between them.

The gene calls are TRBV4-3 and TRBJ2-7, with D perhaps matching TRBD2 (5 bases). This CDR3 has 15 residues. Trimming shortened V by 0 bases and J by 2 bases, and 11 bases separated the two germline ends. Per germline, CDR1 LGHNA and CDR2 YSLEER. The CDR3 region is CASSQDLGVAYEQYF. CDR3 in DNA: TGCGCCAGCAGCCAAGATCTCGGGGTGGCCTACGAGCAGTACTTC.

This clone was recorded once. CDR3 amino acids: CASSTPAGANVLTF. The DNA of the CDR3 is TGTGCCAGTAGTACCCCAGCTGGGGCCAACGTCCTGACTTTC. The chain carries TRBV19 and TRBJ2-6; D gene uncertain. Trimming stripped 4 bases from V and 2 bases from J, with 6 bases between. The germline gives CDR1 LNHDA, CDR2 SQIVND (reference sequence). The CDR3 loop spans 14 amino acids.

The rearrangement uses TRBV7-6 and TRBJ1-1; D is possibly TRBD1 (5 bases). Between the trimmed V and J ends, which lost 5 bases and 3 bases, there was a span of 16 bases. Germline CDR1 reads SGHVS; CDR2 reads FNYEAQ. This CDR3 is 15 amino acids long. In DNA, the CDR3 is TGTGCCAGCAGCCCATCGGCATGGGGGGACACTGAAGCTTTCTTT. Translation: CASSPSAWGDTEAFF.

This rearrangement joins TRBV27 to TRBJ1-1; the match to TRBD1 covers 9 bases. The length of the CDR3 is 15 residues. V was clipped by 3 bases and J by 7 bases; unmatched bases: 9. Per the germline V gene, CDR1 is MNHEY and CDR2 is SMNVEV (reference sequence). The CDR3 sequence is CASSFSGTGSNEAFF. Here the CDR3 DNA reads TGTGCCAGCAGTTTCTCCGGGACAGGGTCGAATGAAGCTTTCTTT.

The chain joins TRBV13 to TRBJ2-7; the match to TRBD2 covers 7 bases. After removal of 5 bases from V and 5 bases from J, the junction contained 9 bases not matched to a gene. The CDR3 runs 14 residues. From germline, CDR1 is PRHDT and CDR2 FYEKMQ (reference sequence). The CDR3 region has the DNA TGTGCCAGCAGCCTCGGGCGGGGGAAGCACGAGCAGTACTTC. This sequence encodes CASSLGRGKHEQYF.

V and J are TRBV19 and TRBJ2-5; 10 bases are a match to TRBD1. The germline CDR1 and CDR2 sequences are LNHDA and SQIVND (reference sequence). J lost 0 bases, V lost 5 bases, and 3 bases had no gene match. The CDR3 covers 15 residues. The CDR3 DNA reads as TGTGCCAGTAGTTTGGGACAGGGGCACCAAGAGACCCAGTACTTC. This translates into CASSLGQGHQETQYF.

The V and J genes are TRBV7-2 and TRBJ1-2, with D perhaps matching TRBD1 (5 bases). Between the trimmed V and J ends, which lost 5 bases and 6 bases, there was a span of 16 bases. The CDR3 covers 14 residues. CDR1 and CDR2 (germline): SGHTA, FQGNSA. CDR3: CASSASPGVDGYTF. In DNA form, the CDR3 reads TGTGCCAGCAGCGCCTCTCCGGGGGTTGATGGCTACACCTTC.

This clone has a handful of counts. The chain joins TRBV28 to TRBJ2-5; 7 bases fit TRBD1. J was trimmed by 4 bases and V by 6 bases; bases with no gene match: 5. Looked up from germline, CDR1 is MDHEN and CDR2 is SYDVKM. The length of the CDR3 is 13 residues. The CDR3 region is CASRPTGIETQYF. CDR3 coding DNA: TGTGCCAGCAGACCGACAGGGATAGAGACCCAGTACTTC.

The gene calls are TRBV10-1 and TRBJ2-7, with TRBD2 matching over 15 bases. CDR1 and CDR2 from the germline V gene are WNHNN and SYGVQD (reference sequence). The CDR3 covers 18 residues. V shed 7 bases and J 4 bases; nucleotides not matched to a gene: 14. In nucleotides, the CDR3 is TGCGCCAGCAATCCCTCAGGACTAGCGGGGGGGCGGTGGTACGAGCAGTACTTC. Its translation is CASNPSGLAGGRWYEQYF.

The chain links TRBV7-3 to TRBJ2-3; tentatively, D is TRBD2 (5 bases). CDR3 length equals 14 residues. Trimming removed 5 bases from V and 2 bases from J, with 11 bases in between. Germline V lookup: CDR1 SGHTA, CDR2 FQGTGA. The CDR3 loop is CASSPSGSTDTQYF. The CDR3 bases are TGTGCCAGCAGCCCAAGCGGATCCACAGATACGCAGTATTTT. The full variable domain, completed using reference TRBV7-3 and TRBJ2-3, is GAGVSQTPSNKVTEKGKYVELRCDPISGHTALYWYRQSLGQGPEFLIYFQGTGAADDSGLPNDRFFAVRPEGSVSTLKIQRTERGDSAVYLCASSPSGSTDTQYFGPGTRLTVL.

The genes are TRBV19 and TRBJ1-5; D is unclear. CDR3 length: 14 amino acids. Trimming cost V 6 bases and J 2 bases, with 11 bases left between them. Germline CDR1 LNHDA, CDR2 SQIVND (reference sequence). CDR3 residues: CASSPGYGNQPQHF. CDR3 coding DNA: TGTGCCAGTAGCCCGGGGTACGGCAATCAGCCCCAGCATTTT.

The gene calls are TRBV7-8 and TRBJ1-6; 9 bases match TRBD1. Germline V CDR1 and CDR2: SGHVS, FQNEAQ. The CDR3 consists of 15 residues. V shed 7 bases and J 3 bases; nucleotides not matched to a gene: 4. The CDR3 nucleotides read TGTGCCAGCACCGAGACAGGGGGCTATAATTCACCCCTCCACTTT. Its translation: CASTETGGYNSPLHF.

This rearrangement joins TRBV5-1 to TRBJ2-5; 8 bases agree with TRBD1. This CDR3 contains 14 residues. The V and J ends lost 4 bases and 3 bases, in that order; junction bases with no gene match: 5. Germline V gene sequence: CDR1 SGHRS, CDR2 YFSETQ. The DNA of the CDR3 is TGCGCCAGCAGCACGGGACAGGTAGAAGAGACCCAGTACTTC. This codes for CASSTGQVEETQYF.

The chain is built from TRBV25-1 and TRBJ2-7; D possibly corresponds to TRBD1 (5 bases). Germline V gives CDR1 MGHDK, CDR2 SYGVNS. The CDR3 has 14 amino acids. With 4 bases removed from V and 5 bases from J, the gap between germline ends came to 15 bases. The CDR3 sequence: CASSVAGPPHEQYF. DNA of the CDR3: TGTGCCAGCAGTGTGGCAGGGCCTCCGCACGAGCAGTACTTC.

This clone was counted only a few times. V is TRBV7-8 and J is TRBJ1-5, with D unclear. The germline CDR1 and CDR2 sequences are SGHVS and FQNEAQ. The germline V and J ends were trimmed by 7 bases and 2 bases, with 9 bases remaining between them. The CDR3 length is 13 residues. Here the CDR3 DNA reads TGTGCCAGCACCCTGACACGCAATCAGCCCCAGCATTTT. Translation: CASTLTRNQPQHF.

In this sample, this clone turned up a few times. The genes are TRBV4-3 and TRBJ1-5, with D unresolved. The CDR3 runs to 13 residues. Germline CDR1 reads LGHNA; CDR2 reads YSLEER. V lost 0 bases to trimming and J lost 6 bases, with 6 bases between them. CDR3 residues: CASSQDQVQPQHF. The DNA of the CDR3 is TGCGCCAGCAGCCAAGATCAGGTTCAGCCCCAGCATTTT.

The CDR3 loop reads CASSLVGGRDGNTIYF. Here the CDR3 DNA reads TGTGCCAGCAGCTTAGTGGGGGGGAGAGATGGAAACACCATATATTTT. J is TRBJ1-3 and V is TRBV7-9, with a weak D call TRBD1 (5 bases). CDR1 is SEHNR and CDR2 is FQNEAQ in the germline V gene (reference sequence). CDR3 length: 16 residues. V lost 1 base to trimming and J lost 3 bases, with 13 bases between them.

CDR3 in DNA: TGTGCCAGCACCCCCCCCGGGAATGAGCAGTTCTTC. Its translation: CASTPPGNEQFF. The chain joins TRBV7-2 to TRBJ2-1; D uncertain. V gave up 7 bases and J gave up 7 bases, with 11 bases separating them. The CDR3 loop spans 12 amino acids. Per germline, CDR1 SGHTA and CDR2 FQGNSA.

The gene calls are TRBV6-5 and TRBJ2-5, with TRBD2 as a possible D gene (7 bases). Trimming cost V 5 bases and J 2 bases, with 12 bases left between them. Germline loops: CDR1 MNHEY, CDR2 SVGAGI. The CDR3 sequence is 14 residues long. The CDR3 sequence: CASSEGGGQETQYF. The CDR3 region has the DNA TGTGCCAGCAGTGAAGGGGGGGGACAAGAGACCCAGTACTTC.

V and J are TRBV5-1 and TRBJ1-1, with D tentatively TRBD1 (6 bases). The V gene lost 1 base and the J gene lost 0 bases, with 10 bases spanning the gap. This CDR3 spans 15 amino acids. Looked up from germline, CDR1 is SGHRS and CDR2 is YFSETQ. The CDR3 loop reads CASSLTRGLNTEAFF. In DNA, the CDR3 is TGCGCCAGCAGCTTGACCAGGGGCTTGAACACTGAAGCTTTCTTT.

The V and J genes are TRBV7-9 and TRBJ2-1; a weak D match, TRBD1 (6 bases). Germline CDR1 reads SEHNR; CDR2 reads FQNEAQ (reference sequence). V lost 2 bases and J lost 5, with 16 bases in between. This CDR3 comprises 16 residues. CDR3 sequence (DNA): TGTGCCAGCAGCTTAACCATAGCGAGGACAGACAATGAGCAGTTCTTC. This translates into CASSLTIARTDNEQFF.

V usage is TRBV19 and J usage is TRBJ2-5, with 9 positions matching TRBD2. V trimming: 6 bases; J trimming: 1 base; junction bases outside the gene matches: 9. CDR1 and CDR2 (germline): LNHDA, SQIVND (reference sequence). This CDR3 has 16 amino acids. DNA of the CDR3: TGTGCCAGTAGACCTCGCAGCGGGGGGCTCCAAGAGACCCAGTACTTC. Protein sequence: CASRPRSGGLQETQYF. The whole variable domain, remainder taken from reference TRBV19 and TRBJ2-5, is DGGITQSPKYLFRKEGQNVTLSCEQNLNHDAMYWYRQDPGQGLRLIYYSQIVNDFQKGDIAEGYSVSREKKESFPLTVTSAQKNPTAFYLCASRPRSGGLQETQYFGPGTRLLVL.

V usage is TRBV11-2 and J usage is TRBJ2-3; maybe TRBD2 (6 bases). The germline V gene has CDR1 SGHAT and CDR2 FQNNGV. V lost 3 bases and J lost 1, with 20 bases in between. CDR3 length equals 18 residues. CDR3 loop: CASSFDLPGLSGTDTQYF. The DNA of the CDR3 is TGTGCCAGCAGCTTCGACCTACCGGGACTGTCGGGCACAGATACGCAGTATTTT. Looking up the rest from reference TRBV11-2 and TRBJ2-3 gives the full variable domain: EAGVAQSPRYKIIEKRQSVAFWCNPISGHATLYWYQQILGQGPKLLIQFQNNGVVDDSQLPKDRFSAERLKGVDSTLKIQPAKLEDSAVYLCASSFDLPGLSGTDTQYFGPGTRLTVL.

The V call is TRBV13, the J call TRBJ1-2, with 10 nucleotides matching TRBD1. The CDR3 loop spans 17 amino acids. Per germline, CDR1 PRHDT and CDR2 FYEKMQ (reference sequence). V gave up 5 bases and J gave up 5 bases; unmatched junction bases: 14. In nucleotides, the CDR3 is TGTGCCAGCAGCCCTTGGGACAGGGGCGACCCTACTTATGGCTACACCTTC. Protein sequence: CASSPWDRGDPTYGYTF.

The chain links TRBV28 to TRBJ2-7; perhaps TRBD2 as D (6 bases). The CDR3 sequence is 15 residues long. Germline V CDR1 and CDR2: MDHEN, SYDVKM. The V gene lost 5 bases and the J gene lost 2 bases, with 16 bases spanning the gap. The CDR3 coding sequence is TGTGCCAGCAGTCCCGGGGACTTATCTCCCTACGAGCAGTACTTC. This translates into CASSPGDLSPYEQYF.

This chain connects TRBV19 to TRBJ1-2; the match to TRBD1 covers 12 bases. The V segment lost 7 bases and the J segment 8 bases; nucleotides outside the gene matches: 11. In germline, CDR1 is LNHDA, CDR2 SQIVND (reference sequence). The CDR3 totals 15 residues. CDR3 loop: CASKASGQGAQGYTF. The CDR3, as DNA: TGTGCCAGTAAGGCCTCGGGACAGGGGGCGCAAGGCTACACCTTC.